The rows below give T cell receptor beta chains drawn from one sample of a study of Graves' ophthalmopathy and Graves' hyperthyroidism. Each CDR3 protein is one row after TCRdb ran MiXCR on the multiplex PCR reads. The sample yields a few hundred thousand distinct CDR3 sequences, about 17% seen once. The material sequenced was peripheral blood. The receptors originated from an adult woman with stable Graves' hyperthyroidism. CDR3s include the opening cysteine and the closing phenylalanine or tryptophan. A D gene is named only where the DNA matches it firmly. A row's size may be missing; if present it is once, few, many or a size class.

TRBJ2-5 | - | many | TRBV11-1 | CASSLREFQETQYF | TGTGCCAGCAGCTTACGGGAGTTCCAAGAGACCCAGTACTTC
TRBJ1-3 | - | many | TRBV20-1 | CSARPDRPSGNTIYF | TGCAGTGCTAGACCCGACAGGCCCTCTGGAAACACCATATATTTT
TRBJ1-6 | - | - | TRBV7-8 | CASSLGVGGAYNSPLHF | TGTGCCAGCAGCTTAGGAGTTGGAGGGGCCTATAATTCACCCCTCCACTTT
TRBJ2-5 | - | many | TRBV7-2 | CASSQLARETQYF | TGTGCCAGCAGCCAACTAGCCCGGGAGACCCAGTACTTC
TRBJ1-1 | TRBD1 | - | TRBV5-1 | CTSSPGGFTEAFF | TGCACCAGCAGCCCAGGGGGGTTCACTGAAGCTTTCTTT
TRBJ2-4 | - | many | TRBV6-1 | CASSEDGRQWNIQYF | TGTGCCAGCAGTGAAGATGGCAGACAGTGGAACATTCAGTACTTC
TRBJ2-2 | - | - | TRBV12-3/TRBV12-4 | CTSSPFAGELFF | TGTACCAGCAGCCCCTTTGCCGGGGAGCTGTTTTTT
TRBJ1-2 | - | many | TRBV20-1 | CSASSGTSNYGYTF | TGCAGTGCTAGCTCTGGGACATCCAACTATGGCTACACCTTC
TRBJ1-1 | TRBD1 | - | TRBV11-1 | CASSLLQGAEVVAFF | TGTGCCAGCAGCTTATTGCAGGGGGCCGAGGTGGTAGCTTTCTTT
TRBJ2-2 | TRBD2 | many | TRBV7-7 | CASSLAPSGPANTGELFF | TGTGCTAGCAGCTTAGCGCCTAGCGGACCCGCGAACACCGGGGAGCTGTTTTTT
TRBJ1-1 | TRBD1 | many | TRBV5-5 | CASSIWTGGYTEAFF | TGTGCCAGCAGCATTTGGACAGGGGGCTACACTGAAGCTTTCTTT
TRBJ2-5 | - | many | TRBV3-1 | CASSRPGWYQETQYF | TGTGCCAGCAGCCGTCCGGGCTGGTACCAAGAGACCCAGTACTTC
TRBJ2-7 | TRBD2 | many | TRBV28 | CASSTRTSGSLYEQYF | TGTGCCAGCAGTACACGGACTAGCGGGAGTTTGTACGAGCAGTACTTC
TRBJ1-1 | TRBD1 | many | TRBV4-1 | CASRSGTGVFTEAFF | TGCGCCAGCAGGTCCGGGACAGGGGTATTTACTGAAGCTTTCTTT
TRBJ2-7 | - | many | TRBV19 | CANLIGGYEQYF | TGTGCCAATTTAATCGGGGGATACGAGCAGTACTTC
TRBJ2-5 | - | many | TRBV29-1 | CSVDAHRGQAGGPQETQYF | TGCAGCGTTGATGCTCACAGGGGGCAAGCGGGAGGACCCCAAGAGACCCAGTACTTC
TRBJ1-1 | - | many | TRBV7-8 | CASSLGTENTEAFF | TGTGCCAGCAGCTTAGGGACAGAGAACACTGAAGCTTTCTTT
TRBJ2-5 | TRBD2 | few | TRBV5-1 | CASSLGLAAETQYF | TGCGCCAGCAGCTTGGGACTAGCCGCAGAGACCCAGTACTTC
TRBJ1-5 | - | many | TRBV10-3 | CAISEFDVQPQHF | TGTGCCATCAGTGAGTTCGACGTACAGCCCCAGCATTTT
TRBJ1-5 | - | many | TRBV6-1 | CASSELNQPQHF | TGTGCCAGCAGTGAACTCAATCAGCCCCAGCATTTT
TRBJ2-4 | TRBD1 | many | TRBV7-9 | CASSLGQGWNIQYF | TGTGCCAGCAGCTTGGGACAGGGGTGGAACATTCAGTACTTC
TRBJ2-7 | - | many | TRBV12-3/TRBV12-4 | CASSLGRIGYEQYF | TGTGCCAGCAGTTTAGGGCGCATCGGTTACGAGCAGTACTTC
TRBJ1-5 | - | many | TRBV28 | CASSRGPSNQPQHF | TGTGCCAGCAGCAGGGGTCCGAGCAATCAGCCCCAGCATTTT
TRBJ2-2 | TRBD2 | - | TRBV12-3/TRBV12-4 | CASRRWTSATGELFF | TGTGCCAGCAGACGGTGGACTAGTGCGACCGGGGAGCTGTTTTTT
TRBJ1-2 | - | many | TRBV7-6 | CASSHPVRGVDGYTF | TGTGCCAGCAGCCACCCAGTGAGGGGGGTCGATGGCTACACCTTC
TRBJ2-7 | TRBD2 | many | TRBV6-2/TRBV6-3 | CASSRGGVAGGLIVYEQYF | TGTGCCAGCAGTCGGGGTGGGGTCGCGGGAGGGCTTATAGTATACGAGCAGTACTTC
TRBJ1-2 | TRBD1 | many | TRBV7-2 | CASSSRQGASYGYTF | TGTGCCAGCAGCTCGCGACAGGGGGCGTCCTATGGCTACACCTTC
TRBJ1-1 | - | once | TRBV6-2/TRBV6-3 | CASSYAPWGEMNTEAFF | TGTGCCAGCAGTTACGCCCCGTGGGGGGAGATGAACACTGAAGCTTTCTTT
TRBJ1-1 | - | - | TRBV6-1 | CASRTQGRGSGESFF | TGTGCCAGCAGGACGCAGGGGCGAGGTAGTGGTGAATCTTTCTTT
TRBJ2-2 | - | - | TRBV11-2 | CASSLTGTRRTGELFF | TGTGCCAGCAGCTTAACTGGGACCAGAAGGACCGGGGAGCTGTTTTTT
TRBJ2-7 | - | many | TRBV29-1 | CSVVDGTYGQYF | TGCAGCGTAGTGGACGGGACCTACGGGCAGTACTTC
TRBJ2-2 | - | many | TRBV28 | CASTPLGTNTGELFF | TGTGCCAGCACCCCTTTGGGTACTAACACCGGGGAGCTGTTTTTT
TRBJ2-7 | TRBD1 | many | TRBV19 | CASSNRDRSSYEQYF | TGTGCCAGTAGTAATAGGGACAGGTCTTCCTACGAGCAGTACTTC
TRBJ2-5 | TRBD1 | many | TRBV12-5 | CASGSDRGQETQYF | TGTGCTAGTGGTTCTGACAGGGGTCAAGAGACCCAGTACTTC
TRBJ1-1 | - | many | TRBV5-1 | CASSLTGYTEAFF | TGTGCCAGCAGTTTAACAGGGTACACTGAAGCTTTCTTT
TRBJ2-2 | - | - | TRBV2 | CASSLDRRYTGELFF | TGTGCCAGCAGCCTCGACAGGCGATACACCGGGGAGCTGTTTTTT
TRBJ2-7 | TRBD2 | many | TRBV6-2/TRBV6-3 | CASSYRTSGSYEQYF | TGTGCCAGCAGTTACCGGACTAGCGGATCCTACGAGCAGTACTTC
TRBJ2-2 | - | many | TRBV6-1 | CASKGGEPWGTGELFF | TGTGCCAGCAAAGGCGGCGAGCCTTGGGGCACCGGGGAGCTGTTTTTT
TRBJ2-2 | TRBD2 | - | TRBV24-1 | CVTSDSGTSDTGELFF | TGTGTCACCAGTGACTCCGGGACTAGCGACACCGGGGAGCTGTTTTTT
TRBJ1-2 | TRBD1 | few | TRBV11-2 | CASSPGDWGTGGTYGYTF | TGTGCCAGCAGCCCGGGGGATTGGGGGACAGGGGGTACCTATGGCTACACCTTC
TRBJ2-7 | TRBD2 | many | TRBV7-2 | CASSQGLAGFYEQYF | TGTGCCAGCAGCCAGGGACTAGCGGGGTTCTACGAGCAGTACTTC
TRBJ2-7 | - | many | TRBV28 | CASSRGTGYEQYF | TGTGCCAGCAGCCGCGGGACCGGCTACGAGCAGTACTTC
TRBJ2-7 | TRBD1 | many | TRBV5-1 | CASSPTGITYEQYF | TGCGCCAGCAGCCCGACAGGGATTACCTACGAGCAGTACTTC
TRBJ2-7 | TRBD2 | many | TRBV27 | CASSPGTSPTYEQYF | TGTGCCAGCAGTCCCGGGACTAGCCCGACCTACGAGCAGTACTTC
TRBJ1-1 | TRBD1 | - | TRBV2 | CASSAGRGHTEAFF | TGTGCCAGCAGTGCGGGCAGGGGGCACACTGAAGCTTTCTTT
TRBJ1-2 | TRBD1 | - | TRBV6-2/TRBV6-3 | CASSQARGLGYTF | TGTGCCAGCAGCCAAGCCAGGGGGCTCGGCTACACCTTC
TRBJ2-5 | TRBD2 | many | TRBV7-2 | CASSQGLGLLQETQYF | TGTGCCAGCAGCCAGGGACTAGGATTACTCCAAGAGACCCAGTACTTC
TRBJ1-1 | - | many | TRBV25-1 | CASSEFGSDGTEAFF | TGTGCCAGCAGTGAATTTGGCAGCGATGGAACGGAAGCTTTCTTT
TRBJ2-2 | TRBD1 | many | TRBV19 | CASIQTGFTGELFF | TGTGCCAGTATTCAGACAGGGTTCACCGGGGAGCTGTTTTTT
TRBJ1-5 | TRBD1 | - | TRBV12-3/TRBV12-4 | CASSYVGQNQPQHF | TGTGCCAGCAGTTATGTGGGACAGAATCAGCCCCAGCATTTT
TRBJ2-5 | - | few | TRBV20-1 | CSARKQQETLAETQYF | TGCAGTGCTAGAAAACAACAGGAGACACTGGCAGAGACCCAGTACTTC
TRBJ2-7 | TRBD1 | many | TRBV29-1 | CSASNTGGYEQYF | TGCAGCGCATCGAATACAGGGGGCTACGAGCAGTACTTC
TRBJ2-5 | - | many | TRBV25-1 | CASRDGAGETQYF | TGTGCCAGCAGGGACGGGGCGGGAGAGACCCAGTACTTC
TRBJ2-7 | TRBD2 | many | TRBV28 | CASSSLAGGSYEQYF | TGTGCCAGCAGTTCGCTAGCGGGCGGCTCCTACGAGCAGTACTTC
TRBJ1-2 | - | many | TRBV10-3 | CAISERVGDGYTF | TGTGCCATCAGTGAGCGGGTAGGGGATGGCTACACCTTC
TRBJ2-7 | - | many | TRBV30 | CAWNFRDTAYEQYF | TGTGCCTGGAACTTCCGGGACACAGCCTACGAGCAGTACTTC